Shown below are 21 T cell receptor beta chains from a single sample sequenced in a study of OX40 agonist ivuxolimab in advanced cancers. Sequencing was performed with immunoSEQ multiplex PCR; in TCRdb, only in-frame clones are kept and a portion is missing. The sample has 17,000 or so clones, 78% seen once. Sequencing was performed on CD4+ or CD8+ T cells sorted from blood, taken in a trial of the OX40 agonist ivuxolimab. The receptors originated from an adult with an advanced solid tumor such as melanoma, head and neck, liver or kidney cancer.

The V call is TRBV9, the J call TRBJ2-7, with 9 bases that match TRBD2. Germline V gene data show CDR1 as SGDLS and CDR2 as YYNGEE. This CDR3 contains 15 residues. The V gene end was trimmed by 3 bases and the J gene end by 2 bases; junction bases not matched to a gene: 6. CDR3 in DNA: TGTGCCAGCAGCGCGGGACTAGCTATAACCTACGAGCAGTACTTC. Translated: CASSAGLAITYEQYF.

CDR3 sequence: CAWRHRGGETQYF. The CDR3 DNA reads as TGTGCCTGGAGACACCGGGGAGGAGAGACCCAGTACTTC. The chain has TRBV30 and TRBJ2-5; TRBD2 might be the D (6 bases). Germline V gives CDR1 GTSNPN, CDR2 SVGIG (reference sequence). Trimming removed 3 bases at V and 4 bases at J, with 12 bases between. The CDR3 runs 13 residues.

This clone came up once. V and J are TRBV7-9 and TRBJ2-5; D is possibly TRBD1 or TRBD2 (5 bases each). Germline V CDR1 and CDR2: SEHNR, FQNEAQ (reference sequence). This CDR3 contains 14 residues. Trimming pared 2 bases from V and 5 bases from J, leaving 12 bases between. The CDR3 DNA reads TGTGCCAGCAGCTTATGGGGGTTACTGGAGACCCAGTACTTC. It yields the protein CASSLWGLLETQYF.

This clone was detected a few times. The CDR3 sequence: CATSRETSWETQYF. The DNA of the CDR3 is TGTGCCACCAGCAGAGAAACTAGCTGGGAGACCCAGTACTTC. The V gene is TRBV15, the J gene TRBJ2-5; possible D gene TRBD2, 6 bases. Germline CDR1 and CDR2: LNHNV and YYDKDF (reference sequence). The germline V and J ends were trimmed by 0 bases and 5 bases, with 10 bases remaining between them. This CDR3 is 14 amino acids long. Looking up the rest from reference TRBV15 and TRBJ2-5 gives the full variable domain: DAMVIQNPRYQVTQFGKPVTLSCSQTLNHNVMYWYQQKSSQAPKLLFHYYDKDFNNEADTPDNFQSRRPNTSFCFLDIRSPGLGDTAMYLCATSRETSWETQYFGPGTRLLVL.

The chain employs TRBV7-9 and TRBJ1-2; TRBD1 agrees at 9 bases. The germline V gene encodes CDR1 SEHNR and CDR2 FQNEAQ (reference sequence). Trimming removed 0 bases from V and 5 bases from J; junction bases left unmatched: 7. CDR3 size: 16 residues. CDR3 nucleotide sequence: TGTGCCAGCAGCTTAGCTTCGGACAGGGGTGGGTATGGCTACACCTTC. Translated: CASSLASDRGGYGYTF.

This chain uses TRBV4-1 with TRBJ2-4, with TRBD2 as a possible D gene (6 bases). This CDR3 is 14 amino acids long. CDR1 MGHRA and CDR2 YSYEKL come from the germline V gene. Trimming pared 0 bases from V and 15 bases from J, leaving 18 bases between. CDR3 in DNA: TGCGCCAGCAGCCAAGACCGAGACCCCGGGGGTCGGTACTTC. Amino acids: CASSQDRDPGGRYF.

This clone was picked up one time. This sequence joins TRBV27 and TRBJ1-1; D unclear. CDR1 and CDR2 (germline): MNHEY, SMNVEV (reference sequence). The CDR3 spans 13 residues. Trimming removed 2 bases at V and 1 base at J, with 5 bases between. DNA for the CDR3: TGTGCCAGCAGTTTAGTATGGAACACTGAAGCTTTCTTT. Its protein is CASSLVWNTEAFF.

The CDR3 reads CASSIGDGYTF. DNA of the CDR3: TGTGCCAGTAGTATAGGGGATGGCTACACCTTC. This chain connects TRBV19 to TRBJ1-2; D ambiguous. CDR1 is LNHDA and CDR2 is SQIVND in the germline V gene (reference sequence). Deletions cut 1 base from V and 6 bases from J, with 3 bases between. The CDR3 spans 11 residues.

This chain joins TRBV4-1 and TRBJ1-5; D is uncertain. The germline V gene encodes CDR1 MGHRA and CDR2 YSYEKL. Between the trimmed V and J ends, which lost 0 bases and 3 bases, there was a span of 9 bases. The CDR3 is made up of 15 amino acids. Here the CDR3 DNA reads TGCGCCAGCAGCCAAGATCGGCGGAACAATCAGCCCCAGCATTTT. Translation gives CASSQDRRNNQPQHF.

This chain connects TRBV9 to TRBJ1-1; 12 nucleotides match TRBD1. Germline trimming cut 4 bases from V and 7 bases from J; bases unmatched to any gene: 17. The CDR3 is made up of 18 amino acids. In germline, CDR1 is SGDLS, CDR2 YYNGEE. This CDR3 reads CASSTGTGGPSSLGEAFF. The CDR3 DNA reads TGTGCCAGCAGCACCGGGACAGGGGGCCCCTCAAGTCTGGGTGAAGCTTTCTTT.

The CDR3 region is CSAREGGTQYF. In nucleotides, the CDR3 is TGCAGTGCTAGAGAAGGTGGTACGCAGTATTTT. This sequence joins TRBV20-1 and TRBJ2-3; no definite D call. This CDR3 has 11 amino acids. Per the germline V gene, CDR1 is DFQATT and CDR2 is SNEGSKA (reference sequence). Trimming left V 0 bases short and J 8 bases short, with 6 bases between.

The CDR3 DNA reads TGTGCCAGCAGTCGGCGGGACTACCTCCACAATGAGCAGTTCTTC. Its translation: CASSRRDYLHNEQFF. The J gene is TRBJ2-1, the V gene TRBV27; 7 bases fit TRBD2. This CDR3 has 15 residues. Trimming removed 5 bases from V and 5 bases from J; junction bases left unmatched: 9. Germline CDR1 MNHEY, CDR2 SMNVEV (reference sequence).

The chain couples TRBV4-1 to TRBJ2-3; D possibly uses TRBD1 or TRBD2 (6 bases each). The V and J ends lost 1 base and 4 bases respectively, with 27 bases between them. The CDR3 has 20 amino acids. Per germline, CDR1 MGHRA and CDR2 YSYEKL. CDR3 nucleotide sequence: TGCGCCAGCAGCCAAGCGAGTGTAGGGCAAGGGGGACTTAGGGCAGATACGCAGTATTTT. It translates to CASSQASVGQGGLRADTQYF.

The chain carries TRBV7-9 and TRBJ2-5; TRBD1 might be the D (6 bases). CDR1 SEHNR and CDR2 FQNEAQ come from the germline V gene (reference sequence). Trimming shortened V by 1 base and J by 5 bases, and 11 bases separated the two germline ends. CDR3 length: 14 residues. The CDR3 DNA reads TGTGCCAGCAGCTTAGAAGACAGGAGGGAGACCCAGTACTTC. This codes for CASSLEDRRETQYF.

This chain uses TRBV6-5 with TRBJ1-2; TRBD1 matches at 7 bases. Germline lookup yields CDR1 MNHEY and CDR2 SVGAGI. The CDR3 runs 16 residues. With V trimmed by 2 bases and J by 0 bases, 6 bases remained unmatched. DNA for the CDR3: TGTGCCAGCAGTTACGAGGGGGCCCCCTCTAACTATGGCTACACCTTC. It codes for CASSYEGAPSNYGYTF.

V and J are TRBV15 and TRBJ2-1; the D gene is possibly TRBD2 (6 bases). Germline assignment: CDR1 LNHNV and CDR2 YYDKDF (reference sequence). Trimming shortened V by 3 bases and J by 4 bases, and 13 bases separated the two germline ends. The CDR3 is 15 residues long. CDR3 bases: TGTGCCACCAGCAGGGACTACTCCTCGTACAATGAGCAGTTCTTC. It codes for CATSRDYSSYNEQFF.

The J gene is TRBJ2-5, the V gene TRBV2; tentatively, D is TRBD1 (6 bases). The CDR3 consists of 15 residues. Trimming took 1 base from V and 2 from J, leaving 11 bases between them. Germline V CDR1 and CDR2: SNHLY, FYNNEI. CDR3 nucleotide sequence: TGTGCCAGCAGTGAAGGCCTAGGGGGTCAAGAGACCCAGTACTTC. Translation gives CASSEGLGGQETQYF.

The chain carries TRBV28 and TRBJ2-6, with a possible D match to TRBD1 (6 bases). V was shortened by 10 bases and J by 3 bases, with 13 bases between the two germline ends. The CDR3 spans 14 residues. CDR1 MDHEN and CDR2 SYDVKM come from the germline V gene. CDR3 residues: CATETGYGANVLTF. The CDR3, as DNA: TGTGCCACCGAAACAGGGTATGGGGCCAACGTCCTGACTTTC.

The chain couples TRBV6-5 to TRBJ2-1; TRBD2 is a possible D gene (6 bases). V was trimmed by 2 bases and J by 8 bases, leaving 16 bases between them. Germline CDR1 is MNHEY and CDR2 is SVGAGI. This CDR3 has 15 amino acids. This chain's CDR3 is CASSYLEEGTYEQFF. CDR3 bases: TGTGCCAGCAGTTACCTAGAGGAGGGAACATATGAGCAGTTCTTC.

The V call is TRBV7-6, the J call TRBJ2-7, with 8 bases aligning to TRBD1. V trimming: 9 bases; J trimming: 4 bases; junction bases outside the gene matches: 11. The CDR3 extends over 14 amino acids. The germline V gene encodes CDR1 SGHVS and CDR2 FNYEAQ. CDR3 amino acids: CASSPGDRRYEQYF. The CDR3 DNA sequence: TGTGCCAGTTCCCCCGGGGACAGGAGGTACGAGCAGTACTTC. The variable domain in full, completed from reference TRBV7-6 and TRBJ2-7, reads GAGVSQSPRYKVTKRGQDVALRCDPISGHVSLYWYRQALGQGPEFLTYFNYEAQQDKSGLPNDRFSAERPEGSISTLTIQRTEQRDSAMYRCASSPGDRRYEQYFGPGTRLTVT.

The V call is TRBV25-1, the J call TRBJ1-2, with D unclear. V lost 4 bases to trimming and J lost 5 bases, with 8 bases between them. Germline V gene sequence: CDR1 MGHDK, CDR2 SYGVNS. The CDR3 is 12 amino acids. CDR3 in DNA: TGTGCCAGCAGTGGACTGACATATGGCTACACCTTC. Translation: CASSGLTYGYTF.